This T cell receptor beta chain emerged from a study of T cell repertoires in cytomegalovirus infection. Study outcomes and limitations: In two of eight donors, the top clonotype was HLA-C-restricted CMV-specific. Individuals carrying CMV plus the relevant HLA were identified by cumulative frequency of public TCR beta families.

This clonotype was picked up a small number of times. Its target is not known. TCRdb ran MiXCR on the reads and lists one entry per CDR3 protein. The sample includes roughly 250,000 distinct CDR3 sequences, 12% of them seen just once. The sequencing sample was made of PBMCs. The receptor comes from a human donor in good health (CMV status not recorded). Some clones in this sample may be carry-over from other donors' samples.

DNA of the CDR3: TGCAGTGCTAGCCTTAGAACAGGGCCTCGAGAGACCCAGTACTTC. Translation: CSASLRTGPRETQYF. This chain connects TRBV20-1 to TRBJ2-5, with D perhaps TRBD1 (6 bases). Germline V gene data show CDR1 as DFQATT and CDR2 as SNEGSKA (reference sequence). The CDR3 has 15 residues. Trimming shortened V by 3 bases and J by 4 bases, and 18 bases separated the two germline ends.